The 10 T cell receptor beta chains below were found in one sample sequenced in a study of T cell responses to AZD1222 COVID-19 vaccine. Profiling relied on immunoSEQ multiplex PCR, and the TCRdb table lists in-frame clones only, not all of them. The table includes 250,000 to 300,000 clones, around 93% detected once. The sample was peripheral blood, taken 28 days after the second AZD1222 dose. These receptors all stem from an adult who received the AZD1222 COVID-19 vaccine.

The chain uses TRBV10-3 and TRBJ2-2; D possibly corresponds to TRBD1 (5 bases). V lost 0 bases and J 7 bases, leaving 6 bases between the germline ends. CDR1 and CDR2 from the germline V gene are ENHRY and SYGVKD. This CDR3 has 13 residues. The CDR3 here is CAISESQGGELFF. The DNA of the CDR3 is TGTGCCATCAGTGAGTCTCAGGGCGGGGAGCTGTTTTTT.

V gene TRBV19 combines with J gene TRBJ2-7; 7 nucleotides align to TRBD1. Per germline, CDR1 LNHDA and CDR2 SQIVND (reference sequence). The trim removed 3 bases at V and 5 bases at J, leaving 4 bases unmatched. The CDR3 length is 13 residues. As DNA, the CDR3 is TGTGCCAGTAGTATCTCTCAGGGGGACGAGCAGTACTTC. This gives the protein CASSISQGDEQYF.

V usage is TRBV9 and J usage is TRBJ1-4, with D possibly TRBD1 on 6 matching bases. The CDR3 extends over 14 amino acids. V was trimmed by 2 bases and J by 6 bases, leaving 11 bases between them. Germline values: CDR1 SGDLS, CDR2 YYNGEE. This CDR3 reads CASSVSRGDEKLFF. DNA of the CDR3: TGTGCCAGCAGCGTCTCCAGGGGAGATGAAAAACTGTTTTTT.

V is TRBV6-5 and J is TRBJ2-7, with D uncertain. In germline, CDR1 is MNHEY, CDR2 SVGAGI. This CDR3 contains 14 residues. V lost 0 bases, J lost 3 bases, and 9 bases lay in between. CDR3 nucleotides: TGTGCCAGCAGTTACTCGGGCGCAAACTACGAGCAGTACTTC. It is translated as CASSYSGANYEQYF.

CDR3: CASSVQGATYEQYF. The CDR3 DNA follows: TGTGCCAGCAGCGTACAGGGGGCAACCTACGAGCAGTACTTC. The chain employs TRBV7-9 and TRBJ2-7, with 9 bases fitting TRBD1. In germline, CDR1 is SEHNR, CDR2 FQNEAQ (reference sequence). Unmatched junction bases numbered 4, after V lost 5 bases and J lost 2 bases. CDR3 length equals 14 residues.

DNA of the CDR3: TGTGCCAGCAGCGTACGCGGGGACTACTACAATGAGCAGTTCTTC. The encoded protein is CASSVRGDYYNEQFF. V and J are TRBV9 and TRBJ2-1, with 7 bases lining up with TRBD2. Trimming cost V 1 base and J 3 bases; bases outside gene matches: 4. The CDR3 contains 15 residues. The V gene's germline CDR1 is SGDLS and CDR2 YYNGEE.

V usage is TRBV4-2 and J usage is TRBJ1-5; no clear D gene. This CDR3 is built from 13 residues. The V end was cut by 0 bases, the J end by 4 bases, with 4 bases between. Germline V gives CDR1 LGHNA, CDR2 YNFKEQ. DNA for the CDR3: TGTGCCAGCAGCCAAGAGGTTAATCAGCCCCAGCATTTT. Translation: CASSQEVNQPQHF.

The CDR3 here is CATNGTGRLFANTGELFF. CDR3 nucleotides: TGTGCCACCAACGGTACGGGACGGCTATTCGCGAACACCGGGGAGCTGTTTTTT. V and J are TRBV24-1 and TRBJ2-2; D assignment may be TRBD1 or TRBD2 (5 bases each). V lost 8 bases, J lost 0 bases, and 21 bases lay in between. The CDR3 runs to 18 residues. The V gene's germline CDR1 is KGHDR and CDR2 SFDVKD.

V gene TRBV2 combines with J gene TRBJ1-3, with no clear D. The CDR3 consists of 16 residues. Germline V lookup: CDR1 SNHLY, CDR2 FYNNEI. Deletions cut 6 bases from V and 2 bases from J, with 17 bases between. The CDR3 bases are TGTGCCAGCAGCACTACGGCACGGCTCCCTGGAAACACCATATATTTT. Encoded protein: CASSTTARLPGNTIYF.

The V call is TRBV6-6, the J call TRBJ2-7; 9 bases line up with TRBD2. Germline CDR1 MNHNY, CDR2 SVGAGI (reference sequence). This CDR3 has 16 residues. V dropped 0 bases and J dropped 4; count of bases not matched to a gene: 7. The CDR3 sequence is CASSYSKGSGSYEQYF. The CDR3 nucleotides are TGTGCCAGCAGTTACTCGAAGGGTAGCGGGAGTTACGAGCAGTACTTC.